This entry concerns a single T cell receptor (beta chain). This record belongs to a study of T cell responses to AZD1222 COVID-19 vaccine. Trimming removed 5 bases at V and 3 bases at J, with 10 bases between. This CDR3 is 13 amino acids long. The germline gives CDR1 SGHAT, CDR2 FQNNGV. Data came from immunoSEQ multiplex PCR; TCRdb stores just in-frame clones and leaves some out. Among approximately 140,000 clones listed, about 93% were seen once. The receptor was isolated from an adult in good health. This specimen was peripheral blood, taken on day 0 of AZD1222 vaccination. The V call is TRBV11-2, the J call TRBJ1-2; D call uncertain. The CDR3 DNA follows: TGTGCCAGCAGCCCCTACAGAGACTATGGCTACACCTTC. Its protein product is CASSPYRDYGYTF.